Sequencing of this T cell receptor (beta chain) was carried out in a study of blood T cells in healthy people across ages. Study findings and constraints: TCR beta diversity, measured per million T cells, fell in a roughly linear way with age. The study could not conclusively compare naive and antigen-experienced cells, given its unsorted PBMCs.

With regard to this clonotype: Antigen: not known.

The CDR3 loop spans 16 amino acids. The germline CDR1 and CDR2 sequences are SGHTA and FQGTGA. The V end was cut by 5 bases, the J end by 0 bases, with 16 bases between. A J-beta primer mix and a sample-barcoded 5' primer were used in a second PCR of roughly 6 to 12 cycles. TCRdb independently ran MiXCR on the 5' RACE reads; one entry per CDR3 protein. The sample has 760,000 or so distinct CDR3 sequences, roughly 25% seen once. The sample was also reused in another study, on T cells of mothers and their children. That source notes: Samples came from three healthy Caucasian mothers and their six children.

The receptor comes from a boy younger than 18 in good health. Sample: blood. This chain joins TRBV7-3 and TRBJ1-2, with a possible D match to TRBD1 (6 bases). CDR3: CASSNMDSPPNYGYTF. The CDR3 bases are TGTGCCAGCAGCAACATGGACAGCCCTCCTAACTATGGCTACACCTTC. Drawing the rest from reference TRBV7-3 and TRBJ1-2, the complete variable domain is GAGVSQTPSNKVTEKGKYVELRCDPISGHTALYWYRQSLGQGPEFLIYFQGTGAADDSGLPNDRFFAVRPEGSVSTLKIQRTERGDSAVYLCASSNMDSPPNYGYTFGSGTRLTVV.